Below, 31 T cell receptor beta chains from the same sample are listed, as sequenced in a study of blood T cell repertoires in COVID-19. TCRdb's copy holds only in-frame clones and misses some; the assay was immunoSEQ multiplex PCR. Of 150,000 or so clones listed, over 70% were seen once; the top ten hold around 6.1%. Material: peripheral blood. The receptors shown here come from a man at least 80 years old with acute or convalescent COVID-19.

The chain employs TRBV28 and TRBJ2-3; maybe TRBD1 (6 bases). The CDR3 has 14 residues. Germline V CDR1 and CDR2: MDHEN, SYDVKM. V shed 5 bases and J shed 2 bases, with 11 bases lying between them. The CDR3 is CASSRGGNTDTQYF. CDR3 bases: TGTGCCAGCAGTCGAGGGGGAAACACAGATACGCAGTATTTT.

The chain employs TRBV11-3 and TRBJ1-1, with 7 bases aligning to TRBD1. CDR3 length equals 15 residues. Germline V CDR1 and CDR2: SGHNT, YENEEA. V lost 0 bases, J lost 1 base, and 2 bases stayed unmatched. For the CDR3, the DNA is TGTGCCAGCAGCTTAGATGCAGGGGGGAACACTGAAGCTTTCTTT. The encoded protein is CASSLDAGGNTEAFF.

The chain carries TRBV7-3 and TRBJ2-5, with 8 bases fitting TRBD2. The CDR3 extends over 17 amino acids. The trim removed 2 bases at V and 5 bases at J, leaving 13 bases unmatched. Germline V gives CDR1 SGHTA, CDR2 FQGTGA. The CDR3, as DNA: TGTGCCAGCAGCTTATGTCCCGCAACACGGGGGGGTGAGACCCAGTACTTC. This encodes CASSLCPATRGGETQYF.

CDR3 amino acids: CASSLSSSWGGELFF. The CDR3 DNA reads TGTGCCAGCAGTTTATCTTCTAGCTGGGGCGGGGAGCTGTTTTTT. V gene TRBV27 combines with J gene TRBJ2-2; D possibly corresponds to TRBD2 (5 bases). CDR3 length: 15 residues. Germline lookup yields CDR1 MNHEY and CDR2 SMNVEV (reference sequence). V dropped 0 bases and J dropped 7 bases, with 12 bases sitting between them.

The chain couples TRBV7-6 to TRBJ1-4, with D unresolved. V lost 1 base to trimming and J lost 8 bases, with 8 bases between them. This CDR3 has 13 residues. CDR1 is SGHVS and CDR2 is FNYEAQ in the germline V gene. CDR3 bases: TGTGCCAGCAGCTTAGTAGCCATGGAAAAACTGTTTTTT. This gives the protein CASSLVAMEKLFF.

The chain recombines TRBV5-1 with TRBJ1-2; no definite D call. This CDR3 region has 13 residues. Per germline, CDR1 SGHRS and CDR2 YFSETQ. The germline V and J ends were trimmed by 1 base and 6 bases, with 10 bases remaining between them. The CDR3 DNA follows: TGCGCCAGCAGCTTGCAGGTTGTGGATGGCTACACCTTC. Translating it yields CASSLQVVDGYTF.

A note on this clone: Other DNA sequences in the same sample also yield this CDR3. The chain combines TRBV5-1 with TRBJ2-5, with 7 nucleotides matching TRBD1. The germline CDR1 and CDR2 sequences are SGHRS and YFSETQ. V shed 4 bases, J shed 2 bases, and the junction held 5 bases outside the gene matches. The CDR3 length is 14 residues. CDR3 amino acids: CASSTRQGQETQYF. Here the CDR3 DNA reads TGCGCCAGCAGCACTAGACAGGGACAAGAGACCCAGTACTTC.

This chain uses TRBV2 with TRBJ1-5, with 11 nucleotides matching TRBD1. Trimming cost V 4 bases and J 0 bases; bases outside gene matches: 8. From germline, CDR1 is SNHLY and CDR2 FYNNEI. CDR3 length: 18 amino acids. In DNA form, the CDR3 reads TGTGCCAGCAGTGGGCGGACAGGGGGCATTTATAGCAATCAGCCCCAGCATTTT. As protein: CASSGRTGGIYSNQPQHF.

The V call is TRBV18, the J call TRBJ1-6; D possibly corresponds to TRBD1 (5 bases). The CDR3 has 14 amino acids. Germline lookup yields CDR1 KGHSH and CDR2 LQKENI. V lost 3 bases and J 10 bases, leaving 13 bases between the germline ends. In DNA form, the CDR3 reads TGTGCCAGCTCACCGGAGGGACGAGACTCACCCCTCCACTTT. This translates into CASSPEGRDSPLHF.

The chain joins TRBV2 to TRBJ1-1; D not certain. The CDR3 length is 12 residues. Germline V gives CDR1 SNHLY, CDR2 FYNNEI. V lost 5 bases and J lost 0, with 4 bases in between. CDR3 in DNA: TGTGCCAGCAGTCAGATGAACACTGAAGCTTTCTTT. Its translation: CASSQMNTEAFF. Drawing the rest from reference TRBV2 and TRBJ1-1, the complete variable domain is EPEVTQTPSHQVTQMGQEVILRCVPISNHLYFYWYRQILGQKVEFLVSFYNNEISEKSEIFDDQFSVERPDGSNFTLKIRSTKLEDSAMYFCASSQMNTEAFFGQGTRLTVV.

The rearrangement links TRBV10-3 to TRBJ1-6, with no clear D. The germline gives CDR1 ENHRY, CDR2 SYGVKD. Trimming left V 6 bases short and J 5 bases short, with 17 bases between. The CDR3 length is 16 residues. CDR3 nucleotide sequence: TGTGCCATCAGCCAAGCCCCCTTACAGAATAATTCACCCCTCCACTTT. Encoded protein: CAISQAPLQNNSPLHF.

The chain has TRBV19 and TRBJ2-4; 8 bases fit TRBD1. The length of the CDR3 is 18 residues. Per the germline V gene, CDR1 is LNHDA and CDR2 is SQIVND (reference sequence). Germline trimming cut 4 bases from V and 1 base from J; bases unmatched to any gene: 12. The CDR3 spells CASSTDRGNPSAKNIQYF. CDR3 DNA: TGTGCCAGTAGTACCGACAGGGGAAACCCCTCGGCCAAAAACATTCAGTACTTC.

This clone was seen a single time. CDR3 DNA: TGTGCCAGCAGTGAAGGCTCAGGGAATCAGCCCCAGCATTTT. Its translation: CASSEGSGNQPQHF. V usage is TRBV6-1 and J usage is TRBJ1-5; maybe TRBD1 (5 bases). The germline V gene encodes CDR1 MNHNS and CDR2 SASEGT. Trimming removed 1 base at V and 4 bases at J, with 8 bases between. The CDR3 totals 14 residues.

The chain is built from TRBV5-1 and TRBJ1-1, with D maybe TRBD1 (5 bases). The germline gives CDR1 SGHRS, CDR2 YFSETQ. CDR3 length: 16 residues. Trimming took off 0 bases at V and 0 bases at J, with 12 bases between the two ends. The chain's CDR3 is CASSLGQGLMNTEAFF. CDR3 nucleotide sequence: TGCGCCAGCAGCTTGGGTCAGGGATTAATGAACACTGAAGCTTTCTTT.

This clone was seen once. V is TRBV7-9 and J is TRBJ1-1; 7 bases match TRBD1. With 4 bases clipped from V and 5 bases from J, the junction kept 1 base outside the gene matches. Per the germline V gene, CDR1 is SEHNR and CDR2 is FQNEAQ (reference sequence). The length of the CDR3 is 12 residues. The CDR3 here is CASSSQGTEAFF. In DNA, the CDR3 is TGTGCCAGCAGCTCACAGGGGACTGAAGCTTTCTTT.

This chain connects TRBV28 to TRBJ2-1, with 8 bases that match TRBD2. The length of the CDR3 is 16 residues. Germline CDR1 reads MDHEN; CDR2 reads SYDVKM. The junction had 11 bases not matched to a gene; V was cut back by 10 bases and J by 0 bases. The CDR3 region is CATGNAGTSSYNEQFF. CDR3 DNA sequence: TGTGCCACAGGGAATGCCGGGACTAGCTCCTACAATGAGCAGTTCTTC.

V is TRBV4-1 and J is TRBJ2-5, with 10 bases that match TRBD2. J gave up 5 bases and V 0 bases, and 6 bases lay outside the gene matches. The CDR3 covers 16 residues. Germline loops: CDR1 MGHRA, CDR2 YSYEKL. The CDR3 spells CASSQDPSGRSETQYF. CDR3 coding DNA: TGCGCCAGCAGCCAAGATCCTAGCGGGAGATCCGAGACCCAGTACTTC.

This clone came up many times. This chain uses TRBV6-4 with TRBJ1-1; D ambiguous. The germline gives CDR1 MRHNA, CDR2 SNTAGT. The V and J ends lost 4 bases and 1 base respectively, with 10 bases between them. The CDR3 totals 14 residues. As DNA, the CDR3 is TGTGCCAGCAGTGTCTCCCCGGGGAACACTGAAGCTTTCTTT. It translates to CASSVSPGNTEAFF.

The V call is TRBV9, the J call TRBJ2-2; TRBD1 is a possible D gene (6 bases). V lost 2 bases to trimming and J lost 3 bases, with 17 bases between them. The CDR3 extends over 17 amino acids. Germline V gene sequence: CDR1 SGDLS, CDR2 YYNGEE. CDR3 in DNA: TGTGCCAGCAGCGTCGGGTTTGAAGGGGGTTACACCGGGGAGCTGTTTTTT. This codes for CASSVGFEGGYTGELFF.

The CDR3 protein is CASSLGSSGRGASLPDTQYF. The CDR3 DNA reads as TGTGCCAGCAGCTTAGGGTCCTCCGGGCGGGGGGCGTCCCTTCCAGATACGCAGTATTTT. The chain is built from TRBV7-6 and TRBJ2-3, with TRBD2 matching 8 bases. CDR3 size: 20 residues. Germline V gene lookup returns CDR1 SGHVS and CDR2 FNYEAQ. Trimming removed 1 base from V and 4 bases from J; junction bases left unmatched: 19.

The chain's CDR3 is CASSLWAGVTDTQYF. The CDR3, as DNA: TGTGCCAGCAGCTTGTGGGCGGGGGTAACAGATACGCAGTATTTT. The rearrangement links TRBV5-4 to TRBJ2-3; 7 nucleotides agree with TRBD2. J was trimmed by 3 bases and V by 1 base; bases with no gene match: 5. The CDR3 runs to 15 residues. Germline V gene lookup returns CDR1 SGHNT and CDR2 YYREEE (reference sequence).

This chain joins TRBV18 and TRBJ2-2; tentatively, D is TRBD1 (7 bases). V dropped 3 bases and J dropped 2 bases, with 10 bases sitting between them. Per the germline V gene, CDR1 is KGHSH and CDR2 is LQKENI. This CDR3 contains 15 residues. The CDR3 loop is CASSPRDSNTGELFF. In DNA, the CDR3 is TGTGCCAGCTCACCGCGGGACAGCAACACCGGGGAGCTGTTTTTT.

V and J are TRBV3-1 (or the pseudogene TRBV3-2) and TRBJ2-7, with 7 bases that match TRBD1. Looked up from germline, CDR1 is LGHDT and CDR2 is YNNKEL (reference sequence). Germline trimming cut 4 bases from V and 3 bases from J; bases unmatched to any gene: 6. This CDR3 has 14 amino acids. In DNA, the CDR3 is TGTGCCAGCAGCCTGGGACAGCTAAACTACGAGCAGTACTTC. It specifies CASSLGQLNYEQYF.

The chain joins TRBV4-1 to TRBJ1-2; 7 bases align to TRBD1. Germline loops: CDR1 MGHRA, CDR2 YSYEKL. The CDR3 contains 12 residues. Trimming cost V 4 bases and J 9 bases; bases outside gene matches: 5. The DNA for the CDR3 is TGCGCCAGCAGCCCCGGACAGGCAAGCTACACCTTC. It specifies CASSPGQASYTF.

V is TRBV19 and J is TRBJ1-1; a possible D gene is TRBD1 (6 bases). The CDR3 spans 13 residues. The germline gives CDR1 LNHDA, CDR2 SQIVND (reference sequence). V shed 1 base and J shed 3 bases, with 6 bases lying between them. For the CDR3, the DNA is TGTGCCAGTAGTATAGGACAGGACACTGAAGCTTTCTTT. Its translation is CASSIGQDTEAFF. The full variable domain, its missing parts supplied by reference TRBV19 and TRBJ1-1, is DGGITQSPKYLFRKEGQNVTLSCEQNLNHDAMYWYRQDPGQGLRLIYYSQIVNDFQKGDIAEGYSVSREKKESFPLTVTSAQKNPTAFYLCASSIGQDTEAFFGQGTRLTVV.

The chain is built from TRBV29-1 and TRBJ2-3, with D perhaps matching TRBD1 or TRBD2 (5 bases each). The V gene lost 7 bases and the J gene lost 0 bases, with 11 bases spanning the gap. The CDR3 is 13 amino acids. The germline CDR1 and CDR2 sequences are SQVTM and ANQGSEA. The CDR3 nucleotides read TGCAGCGGGGGGACCGGGAGCACAGATACGCAGTATTTT. Amino acids: CSGGTGSTDTQYF.

The chain recombines TRBV11-3 with TRBJ2-3, with TRBD1 identical over 8 bases. This CDR3 has 15 residues. V dropped 3 bases and J dropped 1; count of bases not matched to a gene: 3. Germline values: CDR1 SGHNT, CDR2 YENEEA. CDR3 sequence reads: CASSFRGLGTDTQYF. The CDR3 DNA sequence: TGTGCCAGCAGCTTCAGGGGGCTGGGCACAGATACGCAGTATTTT.

The chain carries TRBV5-1 and TRBJ2-2; D is undetermined. CDR1 is SGHRS, CDR2 YFSETQ, per germline. The CDR3 has 15 residues. The V gene lost 4 bases and the J gene lost 1 base, with 11 bases spanning the gap. CDR3 loop: CASSLFDKNTGELFF. The CDR3 nucleotides read TGCGCCAGCAGCCTCTTCGACAAGAACACCGGGGAGCTGTTTTTT.

The chain has TRBV2 and TRBJ2-1; TRBD2 agrees at 10 bases. The CDR3 has 14 amino acids. V trimming: 5 bases; J trimming: 8 bases; junction bases outside the gene matches: 6. Per the germline V gene, CDR1 is SNHLY and CDR2 is FYNNEI. The CDR3 sequence is CASSYSGGRDEQFF. CDR3 in DNA: TGTGCCAGCAGTTATAGCGGGGGGCGGGATGAGCAGTTCTTC. The whole variable domain, remainder taken from reference TRBV2 and TRBJ2-1, is EPEVTQTPSHQVTQMGQEVILRCVPISNHLYFYWYRQILGQKVEFLVSFYNNEISEKSEIFDDQFSVERPDGSNFTLKIRSTKLEDSAMYFCASSYSGGRDEQFFGPGTRLTVL.

The chain has TRBV19 and TRBJ2-3; 10 bases agree with TRBD2. Trimming at V came to 6 bases and at J to 1 base, leaving 4 bases not matched to a gene. From germline, CDR1 is LNHDA and CDR2 SQIVND (reference sequence). This CDR3 is built from 15 residues. The DNA for the CDR3 is TGTGCCAGTAGGCCTCTAGCGGGAGGCACAGATACGCAGTATTTT. Encoded protein: CASRPLAGGTDTQYF. Full variable domain (remainder filled in from reference TRBV19 and TRBJ2-3): DGGITQSPKYLFRKEGQNVTLSCEQNLNHDAMYWYRQDPGQGLRLIYYSQIVNDFQKGDIAEGYSVSREKKESFPLTVTSAQKNPTAFYLCASRPLAGGTDTQYFGPGTRLTVL.

This clone has more than one count but fewer than ten. The sample contains more than one DNA sequence encoding this CDR3. The V and J genes are TRBV2 and TRBJ2-2; TRBD1 might be the D (5 bases). The CDR3 length is 13 residues. CDR1 and CDR2 from the germline V gene are SNHLY and FYNNEI. V was shortened by 6 bases and J by 2 bases, with 7 bases between the two germline ends. DNA for the CDR3: TGTGCCAGCAGCCAGGGAAACACCGGGGAGCTGTTTTTT. Its protein product is CASSQGNTGELFF.